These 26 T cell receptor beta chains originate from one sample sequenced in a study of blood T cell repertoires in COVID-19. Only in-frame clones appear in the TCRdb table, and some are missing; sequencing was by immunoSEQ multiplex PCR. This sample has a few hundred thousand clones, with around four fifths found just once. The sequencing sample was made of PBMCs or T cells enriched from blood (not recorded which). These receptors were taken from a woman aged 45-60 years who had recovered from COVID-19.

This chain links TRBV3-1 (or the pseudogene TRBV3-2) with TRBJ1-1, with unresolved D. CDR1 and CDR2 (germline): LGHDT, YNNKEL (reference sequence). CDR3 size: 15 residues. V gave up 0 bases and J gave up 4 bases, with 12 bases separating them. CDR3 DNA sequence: TGTGCCAGCAGCCAAGAGCCGGTTTTTGGCACTGAAGCTTTCTTT. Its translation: CASSQEPVFGTEAFF.

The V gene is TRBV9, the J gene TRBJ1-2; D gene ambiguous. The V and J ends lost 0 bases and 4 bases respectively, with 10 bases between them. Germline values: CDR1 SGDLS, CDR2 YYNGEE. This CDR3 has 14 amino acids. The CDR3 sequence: CASSVEPNGYGYTF. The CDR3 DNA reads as TGTGCCAGCAGCGTAGAACCAAACGGCTATGGCTACACCTTC.

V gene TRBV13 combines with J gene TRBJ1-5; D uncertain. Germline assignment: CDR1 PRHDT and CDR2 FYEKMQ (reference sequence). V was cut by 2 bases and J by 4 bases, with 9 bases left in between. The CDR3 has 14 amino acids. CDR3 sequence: CASSLSQLNQPQHF. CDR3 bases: TGTGCCAGCAGCTTATCACAATTAAATCAGCCCCAGCATTTT. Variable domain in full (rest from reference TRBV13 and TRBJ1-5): AAGVIQSPRHLIKEKRETATLKCYPIPRHDTVYWYQQGPGQDPQFLISFYEKMQSDKGSIPDRFSAQQFSDYHSELNMSSLELGDSALYFCASSLSQLNQPQHFGDGTRLSIL.

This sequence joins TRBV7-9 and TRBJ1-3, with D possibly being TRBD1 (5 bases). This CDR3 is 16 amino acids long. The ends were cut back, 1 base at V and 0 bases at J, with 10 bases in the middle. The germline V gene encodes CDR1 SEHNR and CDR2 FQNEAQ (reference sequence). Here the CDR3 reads CASSLGRANSGNTIYF. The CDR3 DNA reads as TGTGCCAGCAGCTTAGGCAGGGCCAACTCTGGAAACACCATATATTTT.

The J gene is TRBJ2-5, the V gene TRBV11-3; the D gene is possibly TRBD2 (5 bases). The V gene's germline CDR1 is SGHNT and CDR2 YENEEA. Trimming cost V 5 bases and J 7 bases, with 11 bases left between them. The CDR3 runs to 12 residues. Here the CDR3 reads CASSQSGGTQYF. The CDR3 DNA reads TGTGCCAGCAGCCAAAGCGGCGGGACCCAGTACTTC. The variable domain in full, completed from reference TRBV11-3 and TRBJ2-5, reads EAGVVQSPRYKIIEKKQPVAFWCNPISGHNTLYWYLQNLGQGPELLIRYENEEAVDDSQLPKDRFSAERLKGVDSTLKIQPAELGDSAVYLCASSQSGGTQYFGPGTRLLVL.

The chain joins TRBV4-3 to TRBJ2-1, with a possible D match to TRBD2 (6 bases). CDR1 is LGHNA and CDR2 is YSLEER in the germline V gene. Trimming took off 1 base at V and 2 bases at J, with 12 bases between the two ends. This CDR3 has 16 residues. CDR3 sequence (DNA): TGCGCCAGCAGCCAAGGACTAGGTGCCCCCTACAATGAGCAGTTCTTC. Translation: CASSQGLGAPYNEQFF.

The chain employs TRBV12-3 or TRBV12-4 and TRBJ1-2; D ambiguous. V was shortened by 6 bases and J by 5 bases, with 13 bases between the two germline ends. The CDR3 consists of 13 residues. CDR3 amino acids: CASSTRGEYGYTF. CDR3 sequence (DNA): TGTGCCAGCAGCACACGTGGGGAGTATGGCTACACCTTC.

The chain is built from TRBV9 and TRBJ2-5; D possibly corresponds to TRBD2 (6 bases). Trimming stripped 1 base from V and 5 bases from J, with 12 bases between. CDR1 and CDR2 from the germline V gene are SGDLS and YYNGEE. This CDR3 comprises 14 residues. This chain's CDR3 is CASSVNWAGETQYF. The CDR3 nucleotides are TGTGCCAGCAGCGTAAATTGGGCGGGGGAGACCCAGTACTTC.

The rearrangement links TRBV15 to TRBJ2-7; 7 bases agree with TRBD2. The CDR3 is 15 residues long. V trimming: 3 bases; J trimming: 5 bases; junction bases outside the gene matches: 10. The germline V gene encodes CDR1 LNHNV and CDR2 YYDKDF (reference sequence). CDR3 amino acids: CATSSQKAGLNEQYF. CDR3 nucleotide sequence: TGTGCCACCAGCAGTCAAAAAGCGGGGTTGAACGAGCAGTACTTC. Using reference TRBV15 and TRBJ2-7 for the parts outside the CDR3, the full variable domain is DAMVIQNPRYQVTQFGKPVTLSCSQTLNHNVMYWYQQKSSQAPKLLFHYYDKDFNNEADTPDNFQSRRPNTSFCFLDIRSPGLGDTAMYLCATSSQKAGLNEQYFGPGTRLTVT.

As DNA, the CDR3 is TGTGCCAGCTCACCAAGTTTCGGCAGGGGGCGAGATTGGACAGATACGCAGTATTTT. Protein sequence: CASSPSFGRGRDWTDTQYF. The rearrangement joins TRBV18 to TRBJ2-3, with 8 bases fitting TRBD1. Losses at the gene ends were 2 bases for V and 3 bases for J; bases not matched to a gene: 16. The length of the CDR3 is 19 residues. The V gene's germline CDR1 is KGHSH and CDR2 LQKENI.

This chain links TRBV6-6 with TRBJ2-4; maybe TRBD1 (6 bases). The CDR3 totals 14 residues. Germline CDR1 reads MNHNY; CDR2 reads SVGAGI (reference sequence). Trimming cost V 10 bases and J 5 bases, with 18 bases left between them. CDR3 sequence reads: CATQQGARENIQYF. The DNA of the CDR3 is TGTGCCACACAACAGGGAGCCCGGGAAAACATTCAGTACTTC.

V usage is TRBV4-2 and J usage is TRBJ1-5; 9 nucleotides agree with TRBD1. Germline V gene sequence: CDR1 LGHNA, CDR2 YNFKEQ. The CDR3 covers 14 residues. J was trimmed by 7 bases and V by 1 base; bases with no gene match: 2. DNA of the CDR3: TGTGCCAGCAGCCAAGGGGACAGGGAGCAGCCCCAGCATTTT. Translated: CASSQGDREQPQHF.

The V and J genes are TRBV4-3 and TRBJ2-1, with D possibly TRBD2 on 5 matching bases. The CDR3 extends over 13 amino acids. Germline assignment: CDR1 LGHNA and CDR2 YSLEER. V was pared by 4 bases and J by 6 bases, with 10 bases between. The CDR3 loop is CASSRTRINEQFF. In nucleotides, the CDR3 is TGCGCCAGCAGCCGAACTAGAATCAATGAGCAGTTCTTC.

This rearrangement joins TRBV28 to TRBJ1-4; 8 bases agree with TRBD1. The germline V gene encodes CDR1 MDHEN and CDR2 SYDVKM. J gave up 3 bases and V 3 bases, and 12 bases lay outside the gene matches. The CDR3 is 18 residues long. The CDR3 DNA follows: TGTGCCAGCAGTTTGCAGGGGGCCGTCATTGAATCTAATGAAAAACTGTTTTTT. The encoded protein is CASSLQGAVIESNEKLFF.

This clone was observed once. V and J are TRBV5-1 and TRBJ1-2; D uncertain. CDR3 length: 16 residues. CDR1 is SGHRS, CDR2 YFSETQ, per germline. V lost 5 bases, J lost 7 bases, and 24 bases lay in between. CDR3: CASSLRTGPGVGGYTF. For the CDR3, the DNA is TGCGCCAGCAGTTTGAGGACGGGTCCCGGGGTGGGTGGCTACACCTTC.

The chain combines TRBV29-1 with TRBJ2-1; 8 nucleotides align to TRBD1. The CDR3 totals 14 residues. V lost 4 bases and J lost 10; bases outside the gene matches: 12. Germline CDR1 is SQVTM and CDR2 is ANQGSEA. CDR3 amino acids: CSVGQGILVGEQFF. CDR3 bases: TGCAGCGTTGGACAGGGGATCCTTGTGGGGGAGCAGTTCTTC.

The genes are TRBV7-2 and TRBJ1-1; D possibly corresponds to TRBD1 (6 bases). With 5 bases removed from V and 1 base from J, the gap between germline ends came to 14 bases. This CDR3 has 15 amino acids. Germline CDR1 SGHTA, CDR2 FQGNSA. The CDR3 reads CASSPDSRGNTEAFF. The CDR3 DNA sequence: TGTGCCAGCAGCCCAGACTCCAGGGGGAACACTGAAGCTTTCTTT.

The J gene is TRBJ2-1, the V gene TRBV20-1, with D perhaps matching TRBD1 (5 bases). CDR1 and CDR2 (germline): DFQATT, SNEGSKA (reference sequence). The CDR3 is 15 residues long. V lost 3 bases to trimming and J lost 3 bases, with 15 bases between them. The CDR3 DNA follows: TGCAGTGCTAGTTCCCAGGGTTCGGTCTACAATGAGCAGTTCTTC. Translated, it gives CSASSQGSVYNEQFF.

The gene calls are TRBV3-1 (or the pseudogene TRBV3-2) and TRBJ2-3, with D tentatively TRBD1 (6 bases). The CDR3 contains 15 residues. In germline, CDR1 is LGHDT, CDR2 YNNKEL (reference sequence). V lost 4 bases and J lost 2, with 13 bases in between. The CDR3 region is CASSLSGTPTDTQYF. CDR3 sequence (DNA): TGTGCCAGCAGCCTATCCGGGACACCCACAGATACGCAGTATTTT.

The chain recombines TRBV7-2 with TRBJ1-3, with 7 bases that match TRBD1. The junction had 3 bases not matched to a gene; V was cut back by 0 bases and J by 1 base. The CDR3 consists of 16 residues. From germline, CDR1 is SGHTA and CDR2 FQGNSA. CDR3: CASSLAGGFSGNTIYF. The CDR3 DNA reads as TGTGCCAGCAGCTTAGCAGGGGGCTTTTCTGGAAACACCATATATTTT. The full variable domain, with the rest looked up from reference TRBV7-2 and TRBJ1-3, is GAGVSQSPSNKVTEKGKDVELRCDPISGHTALYWYRQSLGQGLEFLIYFQGNSAPDKSGLPSDRFSAERTGGSVSTLTIQRTQQEDSAVYLCASSLAGGFSGNTIYFGEGSWLTVV.

CDR3 bases: TGTGCCAGCAGTAATACCGGGACACAGGCGGGTTGCACCTTC. This encodes CASSNTGTQAGCTF. V is TRBV11-2 and J is TRBJ1-2, with a weak D call TRBD1 (6 bases). V lost 6 bases and J 13 bases, leaving 24 bases between the germline ends. This CDR3 contains 14 residues. Germline CDR1 and CDR2: SGHAT and FQNNGV.

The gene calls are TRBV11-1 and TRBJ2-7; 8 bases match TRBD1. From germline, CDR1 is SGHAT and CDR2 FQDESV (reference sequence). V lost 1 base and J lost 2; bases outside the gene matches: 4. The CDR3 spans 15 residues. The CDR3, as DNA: TGTGCCAGCAGCTTAGAGACAGGGGTTCCCTACGAGCAGTACTTC. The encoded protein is CASSLETGVPYEQYF.

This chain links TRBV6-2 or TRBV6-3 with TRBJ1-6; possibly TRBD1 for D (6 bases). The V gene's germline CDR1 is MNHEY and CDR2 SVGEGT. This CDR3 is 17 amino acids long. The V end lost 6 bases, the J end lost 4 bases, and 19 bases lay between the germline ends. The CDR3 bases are TGTGCCAGCAGCCCTAAAGTGTGGACAGCTTATAATTCACCCCTCCACTTT. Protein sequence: CASSPKVWTAYNSPLHF.

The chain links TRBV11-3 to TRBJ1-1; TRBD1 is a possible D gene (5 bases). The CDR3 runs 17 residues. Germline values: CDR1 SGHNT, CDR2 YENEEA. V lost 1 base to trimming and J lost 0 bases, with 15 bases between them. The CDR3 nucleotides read TGTGCCAGCAGCTTAGGGCAATGGGGCAGACTGAACACTGAAGCTTTCTTT. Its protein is CASSLGQWGRLNTEAFF. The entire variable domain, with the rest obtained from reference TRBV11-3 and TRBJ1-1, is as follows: EAGVVQSPRYKIIEKKQPVAFWCNPISGHNTLYWYLQNLGQGPELLIRYENEEAVDDSQLPKDRFSAERLKGVDSTLKIQPAELGDSAVYLCASSLGQWGRLNTEAFFGQGTRLTVV.

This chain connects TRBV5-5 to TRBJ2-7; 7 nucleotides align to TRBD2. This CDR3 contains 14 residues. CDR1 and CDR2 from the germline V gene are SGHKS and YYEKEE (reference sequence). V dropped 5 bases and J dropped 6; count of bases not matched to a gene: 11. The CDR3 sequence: CASRPGAREGEQYF. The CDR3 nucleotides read TGTGCCAGCAGACCCGGGGCCAGGGAGGGCGAGCAGTACTTC.

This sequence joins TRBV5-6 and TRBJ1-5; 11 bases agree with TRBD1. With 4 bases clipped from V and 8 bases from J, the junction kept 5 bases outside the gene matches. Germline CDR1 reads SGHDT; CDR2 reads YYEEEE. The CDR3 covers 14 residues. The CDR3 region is CASSRTGGLEPQHF. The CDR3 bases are TGTGCCAGCAGCCGGACAGGGGGCTTGGAGCCCCAGCATTTT.